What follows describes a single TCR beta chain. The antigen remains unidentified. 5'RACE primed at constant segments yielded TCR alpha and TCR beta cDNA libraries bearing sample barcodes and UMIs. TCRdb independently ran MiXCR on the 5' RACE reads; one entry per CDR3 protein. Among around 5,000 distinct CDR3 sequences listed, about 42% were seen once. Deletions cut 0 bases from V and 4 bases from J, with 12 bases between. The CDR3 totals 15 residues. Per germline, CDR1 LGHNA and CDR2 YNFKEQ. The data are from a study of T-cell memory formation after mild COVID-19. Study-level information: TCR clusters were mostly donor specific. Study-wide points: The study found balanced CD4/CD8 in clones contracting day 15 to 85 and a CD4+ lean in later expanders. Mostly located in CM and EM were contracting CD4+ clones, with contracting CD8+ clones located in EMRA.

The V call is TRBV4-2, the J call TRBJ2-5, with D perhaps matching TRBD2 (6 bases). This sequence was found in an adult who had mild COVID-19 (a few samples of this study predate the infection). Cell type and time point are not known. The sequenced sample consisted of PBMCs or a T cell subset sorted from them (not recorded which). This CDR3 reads CASSQDQLATETQYF. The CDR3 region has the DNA TGTGCCAGCAGCCAAGATCAGCTAGCGACAGAGACCCAGTACTTC.